This T cell receptor beta chain originates from a study of blood T cells in healthy people across ages. Each donor was a healthy Caucasian individual from Russia, aged about 6 to 100. Study findings and constraints: When one million T cells were used, diversity estimates were thought to be underestimates.

This CDR3 spans 15 amino acids. Germline CDR1 KGHDR, CDR2 SFDVKD. V was shortened by 3 bases and J by 5 bases, with 15 bases between the two germline ends. The authors ran a second PCR of about 6 to 11 cycles using a sample-barcoded 5' primer and a J-beta primer mix. TCRdb processed the 5' RACE reads anew with MiXCR; each CDR3 protein has one entry. The sample holds around 700,000 distinct CDR3 sequences, 20% to 30% seen once. Notes on this clonotype: The antigen is unknown.

These records were also assigned to another study, of T cells of mothers and their children.

This TCR came from a boy aged 10-17 years in good health. Specimen: blood. This rearrangement joins TRBV24-1 to TRBJ2-5; the D gene is possibly TRBD1 (5 bases). The CDR3 nucleotides are TGTGCCACCAGTGATCCGACAGCGCCTGGGGAGACCCAGTACTTC. Its translation is CATSDPTAPGETQYF.